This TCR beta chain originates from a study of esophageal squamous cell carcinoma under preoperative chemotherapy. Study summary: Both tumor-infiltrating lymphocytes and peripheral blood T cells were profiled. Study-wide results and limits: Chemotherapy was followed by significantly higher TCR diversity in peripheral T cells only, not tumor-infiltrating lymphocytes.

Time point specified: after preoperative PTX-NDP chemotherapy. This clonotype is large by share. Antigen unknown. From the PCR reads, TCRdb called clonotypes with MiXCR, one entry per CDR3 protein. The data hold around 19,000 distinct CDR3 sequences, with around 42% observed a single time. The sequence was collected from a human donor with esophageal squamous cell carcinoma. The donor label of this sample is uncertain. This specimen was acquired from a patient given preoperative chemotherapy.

In nucleotides, the CDR3 is TGTGCCAGCAGCTCTTCGACTAGCACAGATACGCAGTATTTT. As protein: CASSSSTSTDTQYF. The gene calls are TRBV7-8 and TRBJ2-3, with D unresolved. Trimming stripped 4 bases from V and 0 bases from J, with 8 bases between. The CDR3 spans 14 residues. Germline lookup yields CDR1 SGHVS and CDR2 FQNEAQ. Complete variable domain (other parts from reference TRBV7-8 and TRBJ2-3): GAGVSQSPRYKVAKRGQDVALRCDPISGHVSLFWYQQALGQGPEFLTYFQNEAQLDKSGLPSDRFFAERPEGSVSTLKIQRTQQEDSAVYLCASSSSTSTDTQYFGPGTRLTVL.